The 21 T cell receptor beta chains given below trace back to one sample, sequenced in a study of shared clonotypes between healthy human individuals (dated by TCRdb to between 2020 and 2021). For the CD8 naive samples, CD45RO-negative cells were positively selected for CCR7, yielding a CD45RA+CCR7+ population from which TemRA cells were excluded. Library preparation used the immunoSEQ multiplex PCR assay. The clones in this table, taken by TCRdb from immuneACCESS, are in-frame only. Not every clone is retained; where verified, under half of the shortfall comes from an unresolved V gene, and the cause of the rest is unknown. Within this sample are approximately 810,000 clones, with around 92% of them counted one time only. Nearly 25% of the sample goes to the ten largest clones. Sequencing used naive CD8+ T cells sorted from blood. The cell subset or site label, as the study defines it: CD45RA+CCR7+. All receptors derive from a man aged 30 to 45 in good health.

The chain combines TRBV11-2 with TRBJ2-6; tentative D call: TRBD1 (5 bases). The V end was cut by 7 bases, the J end by 4 bases, with 8 bases between. The germline V gene encodes CDR1 SGHAT and CDR2 FQNNGV. The CDR3 runs to 13 residues. Here the CDR3 DNA reads TGTGCCAGCAAGGGGATCGGGGCCAACGTCCTGACTTTC. It encodes CASKGIGANVLTF. Together with reference TRBV11-2 and TRBJ2-6, the CDR3 gives the full variable domain: EAGVAQSPRYKIIEKRQSVAFWCNPISGHATLYWYQQILGQGPKLLIQFQNNGVVDDSQLPKDRFSAERLKGVDSTLKIQPAKLEDSAVYLCASKGIGANVLTFGAGSRLTVL.

The V call is TRBV19, the J call TRBJ1-2; D perhaps matches TRBD1 (5 bases). The CDR3 is made up of 14 amino acids. With 7 bases removed from V and 2 bases from J, the gap between germline ends came to 14 bases. Germline assignment: CDR1 LNHDA and CDR2 SQIVND (reference sequence). CDR3 in amino acids: CASIGTTANYGYTF. CDR3 DNA sequence: TGTGCCAGTATAGGGACGACAGCGAACTATGGCTACACCTTC.

The chain recombines TRBV7-6 with TRBJ2-7; D is unclear. Germline CDR1 is SGHVS and CDR2 is FNYEAQ. V lost 1 base and J lost 6, with 10 bases in between. This CDR3 is 13 amino acids long. CDR3 residues: CASSLVGYSEQYF. The CDR3, as DNA: TGTGCCAGCAGCTTAGTAGGATACAGCGAGCAGTACTTC.

This chain uses TRBV10-3 with TRBJ1-1; TRBD1 might be the D (6 bases). Germline V gene data show CDR1 as ENHRY and CDR2 as SYGVKD. The V end was cut by 0 bases, the J end by 5 bases, with 10 bases between. The CDR3 has 14 residues. CDR3: CAISESIGGTEAFF. In nucleotides, the CDR3 is TGTGCCATCAGTGAGTCGATAGGGGGGACTGAAGCTTTCTTT.

This clone was seen once. This chain joins TRBV30 and TRBJ1-5; no definite D call. Germline assignment: CDR1 GTSNPN and CDR2 SVGIG (reference sequence). The CDR3 totals 14 residues. Trimming pared 1 base from V and 4 bases from J, leaving 11 bases between. DNA for the CDR3: TGTGCCTGGAGTGAGTTTGGAGGGAATCAGCCCCAGCATTTT. As protein: CAWSEFGGNQPQHF. The full variable domain, its missing parts supplied by reference TRBV30 and TRBJ1-5, is SQTIHQWPATLVQPVGSPLSLECTVEGTSNPNLYWYRQAAGRGLQLLFYSVGIGQISSEVPQNLSASRPQDRQFILSSKKLLLSDSGFYLCAWSEFGGNQPQHFGDGTRLSIL.

The V gene is TRBV5-6, the J gene TRBJ2-7; D may be TRBD1 (6 bases). Trimming took 4 bases from V and 0 from J, leaving 20 bases between them. CDR3 length: 17 residues. Germline V lookup: CDR1 SGHDT, CDR2 YYEEEE. In DNA, the CDR3 is TGTGCCAGCAGCCCACCGGTACAGGGACCACTCTCCTACGAGCAGTACTTC. Translating gives CASSPPVQGPLSYEQYF. The variable domain in full, completed from reference TRBV5-6 and TRBJ2-7, reads DAGVTQSPTHLIKTRGQQVTLRCSPKSGHDTVSWYQQALGQGPQFIFQYYEEEERQRGNFPDRFSGHQFPNYSSELNVNALLLGDSALYLCASSPPVQGPLSYEQYFGPGTRLTVT.

Points on this clone: Other nucleotide sequences in the sample specify the same CDR3. The chain carries TRBV7-8 and TRBJ2-7; D ambiguous. Trimming stripped 5 bases from V and 1 base from J, with 3 bases between. CDR3 length: 11 residues. Germline-derived CDR1 and CDR2 are SGHVS and FQNEAQ. The DNA for the CDR3 is TGTGCCAGCAGCCCTTCCTACGAGCAGTACTTC. Protein sequence: CASSPSYEQYF.

This chain uses TRBV6-4 with TRBJ2-2; D may be TRBD2 (6 bases). CDR3 length: 13 residues. Trimming removed 3 bases at V and 6 bases at J, with 8 bases between. From germline, CDR1 is MRHNA and CDR2 SNTAGT. This CDR3 reads CASSELASGELFF. In DNA, the CDR3 is TGTGCCAGCAGTGAACTAGCTTCCGGGGAGCTGTTTTTT.

The genes are TRBV7-9 and TRBJ2-1, with 10 bases identical to TRBD2. Germline V gives CDR1 SEHNR, CDR2 FQNEAQ (reference sequence). The CDR3 covers 16 residues. V dropped 1 base and J dropped 9; count of bases not matched to a gene: 9. CDR3 amino acids: CASSLDGLAGAGEQFF. The CDR3 DNA follows: TGTGCCAGCAGCTTAGACGGGCTAGCGGGAGCAGGTGAGCAGTTCTTC.

This clone was recorded only once. The chain joins TRBV28 to TRBJ1-1, with 7 bases aligning to TRBD1. This CDR3 has 13 residues. The germline V gene has CDR1 MDHEN and CDR2 SYDVKM. J was trimmed by 5 bases and V by 3 bases; bases with no gene match: 3. The CDR3 bases are TGTGCCAGCAGTTTTCCGGGACAGACTGAAGCTTTCTTT. Translation gives CASSFPGQTEAFF.

The V call is TRBV9, the J call TRBJ2-1; TRBD1 aligns across 8 bases. CDR3 length equals 14 residues. With 3 bases clipped from V and 4 bases from J, the junction kept 3 bases outside the gene matches. Germline loops: CDR1 SGDLS, CDR2 YYNGEE. The DNA of the CDR3 is TGTGCCAGCAGCGGGGGACAGGAGTACAATGAGCAGTTCTTC. This codes for CASSGGQEYNEQFF.

The chain is built from TRBV2 and TRBJ1-2, with D possibly being TRBD1 (5 bases). Deletions cut 6 bases from V and 5 bases from J, with 19 bases between. The germline gives CDR1 SNHLY, CDR2 FYNNEI. The CDR3 is 15 amino acids. Written as DNA, the CDR3 is TGTGCCAGCAGACGAAGCCGGGACTCTTCGTATGGCTACACCTTC. Protein: CASRRSRDSSYGYTF.

The CDR3 bases are TGTGCCAGCGCAGGTTTAGCGGGGACCTACGAGCAGTACTTC. Translating gives CASAGLAGTYEQYF. The V gene is TRBV6-6, the J gene TRBJ2-7, with 8 positions matching TRBD2. CDR1 is MNHNY, CDR2 SVGAGI, per germline (reference sequence). With V trimmed by 8 bases and J by 2 bases, 8 bases remained unmatched. The CDR3 spans 14 residues.

V and J are TRBV7-9 and TRBJ2-1; D gene ambiguous. Trimming removed 6 bases from V and 8 bases from J, with 20 bases in between. Germline V gene data show CDR1 as SEHNR and CDR2 as FQNEAQ (reference sequence). The CDR3 is made up of 15 amino acids. This chain's CDR3 is CASREDTTPEDEQFF. The CDR3 coding sequence is TGTGCCAGCAGGGAAGACACTACGCCCGAGGATGAGCAGTTCTTC.

This clone has just one count. The chain combines TRBV5-1 with TRBJ2-7; D might be TRBD1 (7 bases). V shed 0 bases and J shed 5 bases, with 15 bases lying between them. The CDR3 consists of 15 residues. Germline loops: CDR1 SGHRS, CDR2 YFSETQ. The CDR3 sequence: CASSLEPSRGDEQYF. For the CDR3, the DNA is TGCGCCAGCAGCTTGGAGCCTAGCAGGGGGGACGAGCAGTACTTC.

The V gene is TRBV28, the J gene TRBJ1-1; D unclear. The CDR3 consists of 14 residues. The germline CDR1 and CDR2 sequences are MDHEN and SYDVKM. V dropped 3 bases and J dropped 5 bases, with 13 bases sitting between them. This CDR3 is CASSFGRARTEAFF. The CDR3 nucleotides are TGTGCCAGCAGTTTTGGTAGGGCTAGAACTGAAGCTTTCTTT.

V is TRBV27 and J is TRBJ1-2; the D gene is possibly TRBD1 (6 bases). This CDR3 has 14 amino acids. Germline V gives CDR1 MNHEY, CDR2 SMNVEV (reference sequence). V dropped 5 bases and J dropped 4 bases, with 14 bases sitting between them. This chain's CDR3 is CASSLTGHGYGYTF. CDR3 sequence (DNA): TGTGCCAGCAGTCTAACGGGACACGGCTATGGCTACACCTTC.

This clone turned up a few times. The chain carries TRBV13 and TRBJ2-7; TRBD2 matches 13 bases. Trimming at V came to 4 bases and at J to 3 bases, leaving 21 bases not matched to a gene. The CDR3 runs to 21 residues. Germline V lookup: CDR1 PRHDT, CDR2 FYEKMQ (reference sequence). The CDR3 protein is CASSSRGGFGTSGTIDYEQYF. The CDR3 nucleotides are TGTGCCAGCAGCTCTAGGGGAGGGTTCGGGACTAGCGGGACCATAGACTACGAGCAGTACTTC.

The chain joins TRBV9 to TRBJ1-1, with a possible D match to TRBD1 (5 bases). V lost 4 bases and J 5 bases, leaving 15 bases between the germline ends. The CDR3 is 14 amino acids. Germline V gene lookup returns CDR1 SGDLS and CDR2 YYNGEE. Written as DNA, the CDR3 is TGTGCCAGCAGCCCAGAGGGGTTTAAGACTGAAGCTTTCTTT. Translation: CASSPEGFKTEAFF.

A remark on this clone: In the same sample, other DNA sequences code for this CDR3. The V gene is TRBV9, the J gene TRBJ2-1; D is possibly TRBD1 (6 bases). The CDR3 runs 15 residues. V was clipped by 1 base and J by 0 bases, with 8 bases between them. Germline-derived CDR1 and CDR2 are SGDLS and YYNGEE. In nucleotides, the CDR3 is TGTGCCAGCAGCGTAACAGGGAGCTCCTACAATGAGCAGTTCTTC. Its translation: CASSVTGSSYNEQFF.

V gene TRBV11-2 combines with J gene TRBJ1-1; D gene ambiguous. Germline V gene sequence: CDR1 SGHAT, CDR2 FQNNGV. The CDR3 consists of 13 residues. The V gene lost 6 bases and the J gene lost 4 bases, with 12 bases spanning the gap. CDR3 in DNA: TGTGCCAGCAGAATTCGGGAGCGCACTGAAGCTTTCTTT. Translating it yields CASRIRERTEAFF. The whole variable domain, filled in from reference TRBV11-2 and TRBJ1-1, reads EAGVAQSPRYKIIEKRQSVAFWCNPISGHATLYWYQQILGQGPKLLIQFQNNGVVDDSQLPKDRFSAERLKGVDSTLKIQPAKLEDSAVYLCASRIRERTEAFFGQGTRLTVV.